The following is a TCR beta chain sequence with its context. Its specificity is unknown. The sample is drawn from a study of persistence of HIV-infected CD4 T cells. Cells were stimulated with overlapping HIV-1 Gag 15-mer peptides. CD40L/CD69 double-negative CD45RO-high memory CD4+ T cells were collected. Donors had undetectable plasma HIV-1 RNA, under 50 copies/mL, for 4+ years. There are 17 residues in the CDR3. Looked up from germline, CDR1 is SGHNT and CDR2 is YYREEE (reference sequence). Trimming removed 4 bases from V and 0 bases from J; junction bases left unmatched: 7. The immunoSEQ assay was version 4, run in survey mode. The table came from immunoSEQ multiplex PCR; TCRdb's copy has only in-frame clones and leaves some out. The data hold around 35,000 clones, with approximately 85% observed a single time.

Sample: cultured CD4+ T cells from PBMCs, taken from a patient who received antiretroviral therapy. This receptor was identified in an adult with HIV. The donor label of this sample is uncertain. The rearrangement links TRBV5-4 to TRBJ1-5, with TRBD1 matching 10 bases. The CDR3 spells CASSPGTGDSSNQPQHF. CDR3 coding DNA: TGTGCCAGCAGCCCGGGGACAGGGGACTCTAGCAATCAGCCCCAGCATTTT.